This T cell receptor (beta chain) was sequenced for a study of vaccination and CD4 T cells after COVID-19. The overall study: Post-vaccination specimens were collected at a median of about 70 days following dose two (range 14 to 241). Stimuli were overlapping spike peptide pools of SARS-CoV-2 and three common cold coronaviruses (HCoV-NL63, HCoV-OC43, HCoV-229E).

Regarding this clonotype: The antigen is undetermined.

Noted treatment: approximately 10-day PBMC culture with coronavirus spike peptide pools or control peptides (ViraFEST assay). The unexposed donor gave CD4+ T cells before the COVID-19 pandemic (2011-2018). Both day 3 and day 7 involved replacing half of the medium with fresh IL-2 medium. Study results and caveats: SARS-CoV-2-reactive clonotypes showed a nonsignificant median rise from roughly 22 to 38.

The CDR3 is 15 residues long. Trimming at V came to 5 bases and at J to 2 bases, leaving 6 bases not matched to a gene. Cultured CD4+ T-cell DNA underwent Oncomine TCR Beta short-read sequencing. TCRdb re-derived calls from the PCR reads in MiXCR, one entry per CDR3 protein. This table holds about 6,600 distinct CDR3 sequences, 45% to 65% found once. This TCR was sampled from a human donor in good health. What was sequenced was CD4+ T cells from blood, cultured in vitro. The chain is built from TRBV12-3 or TRBV12-4 and TRBJ2-3, with 8 bases matching TRBD2. The CDR3 sequence: CASSRAGVDTDTQYF. In nucleotides, the CDR3 is TGTGCCAGCAGTCGAGCGGGAGTGGACACAGATACGCAGTATTTT.